This TCR beta chain was sequenced in a study of PD-1 blockade in mismatch repair-deficient tumors. Overall study findings and caveats: Tumor-resident clones, often absent from pretreatment blood, expanded after pembrolizumab and then contracted.

TCRdb's copy holds only in-frame clones and misses some; the assay was immunoSEQ multiplex PCR. The sample consists of about 68,000 clones, approximately 78% of them appearing once. Remarks on this clone: What it binds is not known.

Every patient had mismatch repair deficiency by PCR or immunohistochemistry. TCRs were sequenced from a few patients responding to pembrolizumab. There are 14 residues in the CDR3. With 1 base clipped from V and 7 bases from J, the junction kept 6 bases outside the gene matches. Germline CDR1 LNHNV, CDR2 YYDKDF (reference sequence). The chain combines TRBV15 with TRBJ2-7; 8 bases line up with TRBD2. The sequenced sample was peripheral blood, obtained 2 weeks after starting pembrolizumab. The sequence was collected from an adult with mismatch repair-deficient cancer. The CDR3 reads CATSRVAGFVEQYF. DNA of the CDR3: TGTGCCACCAGCAGAGTAGCGGGGTTCGTGGAGCAGTACTTC.